Included here is one T cell receptor (beta chain) sequence, with context. As yet, its antigen is unknown. Here immunoSEQ multiplex PCR was the method, and the copy in TCRdb shows in-frame clones only, minus some. The table lists 110,000 or so clones, 90% of them singletons. Trimming removed 6 bases from V and 11 bases from J; junction bases left unmatched: 18. This CDR3 comprises 15 residues. Per the germline V gene, CDR1 is MNHEY and CDR2 is SVGAGI. The sample is drawn from a study of T cell responses to AZD1222 COVID-19 vaccine. The study's findings and limits: Repertoire samples came only from after the peak T cell response. Regions 160-218 and 743-854 dominated among vaccine-associated CD4 TCRs spanning spike. The donor cohort was predominantly white British with a female majority, and clonal diversity may have been underestimated.

This chain joins TRBV6-5 and TRBJ1-1; 7 nucleotides match TRBD1. This clonotype was obtained from an adult who received the MenACWY meningococcal vaccine as a control. The specimen comprised peripheral blood, sampled 28 days after the second dose of the MenACWY control vaccine. CDR3 residues: CASRSGTAAGPSAFF. CDR3 DNA: TGTGCCAGCAGATCTGGGACAGCCGCGGGCCCAAGTGCTTTCTTT.